These T cell receptor beta chains were read from a single sample in a study of radiotherapy plus CTLA-4 blockade in lung cancer. The repertoire was sequenced with immunoSEQ multiplex PCR; TCRdb's copy has only in-frame clones and lacks some. The table lists about 1,600 clones, about 90% of them singletons. Specimen: tumor tissue, collected from a patient treated with radiotherapy plus ipilimumab. Source of these receptors: a human donor with non-small cell lung cancer who had a complete response to radiotherapy plus ipilimumab. Both conserved end residues are part of each CDR3. Fields, in order: J gene, D gene, V gene, clone size, CDR3 protein, CDR3 DNA. A D gene is named only where the DNA matches it firmly. A row's size may be missing; if present it is once, few, many or a size class.

j_call: TRBJ1-2; d_call: NA; v_call: TRBV4-1; clone_size: NA; cdr3_aa: CASSQEWGVNYTF; cdr3_nt: TGCGCCAGCAGCCAAGAGTGGGGAGTTAACTACACCTTC
j_call: TRBJ2-5; d_call: TRBD2; v_call: TRBV6-6; clone_size: NA; cdr3_aa: CASSYSKREKQETQYF; cdr3_nt: TGTGCCAGCAGTTACTCGAAGCGGGAGAAGCAAGAGACCCAGTACTTC
j_call: TRBJ1-1; d_call: NA; v_call: TRBV5-1; clone_size: once; cdr3_aa: CASSLTGNTEAFF; cdr3_nt: TGCGCCAGCAGTCTAACAGGGAACACTGAAGCTTTCTTT
j_call: TRBJ2-3; d_call: NA; v_call: TRBV30; clone_size: NA; cdr3_aa: CAWSVGLLGTDTQYF; cdr3_nt: TGTGCCTGGAGTGTAGGTCTGCTAGGCACAGATACGCAGTATTTT
j_call: TRBJ2-3; d_call: TRBD2; v_call: TRBV5-1; clone_size: NA; cdr3_aa: CASLKAGHSTDTQYF; cdr3_nt: TGCGCCAGTTTGAAAGCGGGGCATAGCACAGATACGCAGTATTTT
j_call: TRBJ1-2; d_call: NA; v_call: TRBV19; clone_size: NA; cdr3_aa: CATAPSGTGGYTF; cdr3_nt: TGTGCCACCGCACCCTCGGGGACTGGAGGCTACACTTTC
j_call: TRBJ1-5; d_call: NA; v_call: TRBV6-5; clone_size: NA; cdr3_aa: CASRFTTGQDQPQHF; cdr3_nt: TGTGCCAGCAGATTCACGACAGGTCAAGATCAGCCCCAGCATTTT
j_call: TRBJ2-2; d_call: NA; v_call: TRBV7-2; clone_size: NA; cdr3_aa: CASSLGDGGNTGELFF; cdr3_nt: TGTGCCAGCAGCCTTGGGGACGGAGGGAACACCGGGGAGCTGTTTTTT
j_call: TRBJ2-5; d_call: NA; v_call: TRBV7-2; clone_size: NA; cdr3_aa: CASSLGGTQETQYF; cdr3_nt: TGTGCCAGCAGCCTTGGGGGGACCCAAGAGACCCAGTACTTC
j_call: TRBJ1-4; d_call: NA; v_call: TRBV18; clone_size: NA; cdr3_aa: CASSPNGPGQPGKLFF; cdr3_nt: TGTGCCAGCTCACCAAACGGTCCTGGACAACCGGGAAAACTGTTTTTT